Shown below are 8 T cell receptor beta chains from a single sample sequenced in a study of tissue T cells after allogeneic stem cell transplantation. Time point noted: mouse harvest day 7 after allogeneic transplant. Tail vein injection delivered 10^7 T-cell-depleted bone marrow cells and 10^6 splenic CD5+ T cells. The assay was immunoSEQ multiplex PCR, and TCRdb's table has in-frame clones only and misses some. The table shows thousands of clones, with 42% occurring only once. Sequencing was performed on skin. These receptors came from a female BALB/c mouse given C57BL/6 T cells with graft-versus-host disease after an allogeneic hematopoietic cell transplant.

This clone has a handful of counts. Gene names are the mouse ones. The CDR3 goes on 1 residue after the read ends, and that part is filled in from the germline J gene. The V and J genes are TRBV26 and TRBJ1-1; D not certain. The CDR3 spans 11 residues. V dropped 1 base and J dropped 3 bases, with 0 bases sitting between them. Looked up from germline, CDR1 is KGHPV and CDR2 is FQNQEV (reference sequence). The DNA read from the CDR3 is TGTGCCAGCAGTCTGTACACAGAAGTCTTC. It yields the protein CASSLYTEVF. The CDR3 in its entirety is CASSLYTEVFF.

A word on this clone: The gene symbols are mouse symbols. With the read ending 1 residue before the CDR3 end, the germline J gene is used to fill in that end. The V call is TRBV26, the J call TRBJ2-5, with D hard to call. V was clipped by 0 bases and J by 3 bases, with 7 bases between them. Germline assignment: CDR1 KGHPV and CDR2 FQNQEV (reference sequence). This CDR3 is built from 14 residues. The chain's CDR3 is CASSLSTFQDTQYF. CDR3 DNA (partial): TGTGCCAGCAGTCTGTCGACATTTCAAGACACCCAGTAC.

By its share, this clone is medium-sized. Gene and germline names: mouse. Read sequence stops 1 residue before the CDR3 end, and the germline J gene provides the missing end. The gene calls are TRBV26 and TRBJ2-1; 9 nucleotides agree with TRBD1. This CDR3 spans 14 amino acids. Germline values: CDR1 KGHPV, CDR2 FQNQEV (reference sequence). V dropped 3 bases and J dropped 6; count of bases not matched to a gene: 3. CDR3 loop: CASSLGTGFAEQFF. CDR3 DNA (partial): TGTGCCAGCAGTCTCGGGACAGGGTTTGCTGAGCAGTTC.

This clone has a handful of counts. The genes and germline here are from mouse. Read coverage stops 1 residue before the CDR3 terminus; the germline J gene supplies the remainder. The chain joins TRBV2 to TRBJ2-5; a possible D gene is TRBD2 (5 bases). The germline V and J ends were trimmed by 0 bases and 4 bases, with 11 bases remaining between them. The germline CDR1 and CDR2 sequences are LGHNA and YSYQKL. CDR3 length equals 15 residues. The CDR3 sequence: CASSQDGLGEDTQYF. The sequenced CDR3 bases are TGTGCCAGCAGCCAAGACGGGCTGGGTGAAGACACCCAGTAC.

As to this clone: Genes and germline come from the mouse. The read halts 1 residue ahead of the CDR3 end, with the missing end drawn from the germline J gene. The chain uses TRBV26 and TRBJ2-4; D gene uncertain. CDR1 and CDR2 from the germline V gene are KGHPV and FQNQEV (reference sequence). CDR3 length equals 14 residues. Trimming removed 0 bases at V and 0 bases at J, with 4 bases between. The sequenced part of the CDR3 DNA is TGTGCCAGCAGTCTGTCTGTTAGTCAAAACACCTTGTAC. Translation gives CASSLSVSQNTLY. In full, the CDR3 is CASSLSVSQNTLYF.

Regarding this clone: The gene symbols are mouse symbols. The read gets to within 1 residue of the CDR3 end, and the germline J gene fills in the rest. The chain links TRBV1 to TRBJ1-6; 10 nucleotides agree with TRBD1. TRBJ1-6 is reported as an ORF; its role is uncertain. Germline V gene lookup returns CDR1 NSQYPW and CDR2 LRSPGD (reference sequence). This CDR3 has 16 amino acids. With V trimmed by 3 bases and J by 4 bases, 3 bases remained unmatched. The sequenced CDR3 bases are TGCACCTGCAGTGCCCGGGACAGGGGATATAATTCGCCCCTCTAC. It encodes CTCSARDRGYNSPLY. The whole CDR3 is CTCSARDRGYNSPLYF.

To note about this clone: These gene names are mouse names. The read terminates 1 residue before the CDR3 end, so the remaining end is supplied by the germline J gene. The chain uses TRBV15 and TRBJ2-5, with 7 bases fitting TRBD1. Trimming cost V 1 base and J 3 bases; bases outside gene matches: 1. The CDR3 totals 14 residues. CDR1 and CDR2 from the germline V gene are SGHND and FRSKSL. The part of the CDR3 DNA that was read is TGTGCCAGCAGTTTAGGGGACAGACAAGACACCCAGTAC. Translating it yields CASSLGDRQDTQY. The entire CDR3 protein reads CASSLGDRQDTQYF.

This clone was seen once. Mouse names are used for the genes. The read gets to within 1 residue of the CDR3 end, and the germline J gene fills in the rest. The V gene is TRBV26, the J gene TRBJ2-3; tentative D call: TRBD1 (6 bases). Trimming left V 6 bases short and J 0 bases short, with 7 bases between. Looked up from germline, CDR1 is KGHPV and CDR2 is FQNQEV (reference sequence). The CDR3 runs to 13 residues. The covered CDR3 bases are TGTGCCAGCAGGCAGGGGAGTGCAGAAACGCTGTAT. Translated: CASRQGSAETLY. The full CDR3 is CASRQGSAETLYF.